This T cell receptor beta chain stems from a study of T cell repertoires and HLA-DP antigens. This clone was counted once. Its antigen is still unknown. The data were produced by immunoSEQ multiplex PCR, yet TCRdb's version contains in-frame clones alone and is incomplete. The profile shows almost 90,000 clones, about nine tenths of them singletons. V shed 1 base and J shed 0 bases, with 17 bases lying between them. CDR3 size: 18 residues. Germline V CDR1 and CDR2: KGHSH, LQKENI. This chain joins TRBV18 and TRBJ2-3; no clear D. This clonotype was sampled from a man aged 50 or older in good health and CMV-seronegative. Sequencing input: CD4+ T cells from PBMCs. The CDR3 spells CASSPLILGSSSTDTQYF. CDR3 bases: TGTGCCAGCTCACCACTAATTCTGGGCTCCTCTAGCACAGATACGCAGTATTTT.